This T cell receptor beta chain is drawn from a study of blood T cells in healthy people across ages. A second PCR of about 7 to 12 cycles used a sample-barcoded 5' primer and a J-beta primer mix. TCRdb used MiXCR to reprocess the 5' RACE reads, holding one entry per CDR3 protein. The sample shows some 900,000 distinct CDR3 sequences, roughly 50% of them seen only once. The CDR3 extends over 14 amino acids. Deletions cut 1 base from V and 2 bases from J, with 9 bases between. Germline CDR1 and CDR2: DFQATT and SNEGSKA (reference sequence). The source is a man aged 25-45 years in good health. The chain combines TRBV20-1 with TRBJ1-5; D not certain. The specimen sequenced was blood. For the CDR3, the DNA is TGCAGTGCTAGAGTGGGTGCGGGCAATCAGCCCCAGCATTTT. It yields the protein CSARVGAGNQPQHF.